Listed below are T cell receptor beta chains from one sample, sequenced in a study of blood T cell repertoires in COVID-19. Sequenced by immunoSEQ multiplex PCR; TCRdb stores in-frame clones only, minus some. The sample carries 350,000 to 450,000 clones, roughly 90% recorded once. The sample was peripheral blood. Receptor source: a woman aged 35 to 49 with COVID-19, enrolled during active disease. The CDR3 runs from the conserved cysteine through the conserved F or W. Each record gives: clone size, V gene, D gene, J gene, CDR3 DNA, CDR3 protein. D genes are given only for firm matches. Clone size is not always given. Where it is, it says once, few, many or a class for expanded clones.

few,TRBV7-2,-,TRBJ1-6,TGTGCCAGCAGCTTAGTGGGGCAGGGGTATTCACCCCTCCACTTT,CASSLVGQGYSPLHF
-,TRBV27,TRBD1,TRBJ2-4,TGTGCCAGCAGAGGGACAGTTATACCACTAGCCAAAAACATTCAGTACTTC,CASRGTVIPLAKNIQYF
-,TRBV19,TRBD2,TRBJ2-3,TGTGCCAGTAGTATTGTTAGCGGGCCGGTTGGCACAGATACGCAGTATTTT,CASSIVSGPVGTDTQYF
-,TRBV12-3/TRBV12-4,-,TRBJ1-5,TGTGCCAGCAAGGAACAGACAAATCAGCCCCAGCATTTT,CASKEQTNQPQHF
-,TRBV24-1,TRBD2,TRBJ2-1,TGTGCCACCCAACCCGGGGGGTCCTCCTACAATGAGCAGTTCTTC,CATQPGGSSYNEQFF
-,TRBV7-3,-,TRBJ2-2,TGTGCCAGCAGTCGTGCTAGCCATGGCGGCGGGGAGCTGTTTTTT,CASSRASHGGGELFF
-,TRBV11-2,TRBD2,TRBJ2-1,TGTGCCAGCAGCTTAGGTCTAGCGGGAGGGCCTAGCAATGAGCAGTTCTTC,CASSLGLAGGPSNEQFF
few,TRBV5-1,-,TRBJ1-4,TGCGCCAGCAGCTCCGGACAGATTGCAACTAATGAAAAACTGTTTTTT,CASSSGQIATNEKLFF
-,TRBV6-2/TRBV6-3,TRBD2,TRBJ2-1,TGTGCCAGCAGTTTTTTCCCTTTGGAATGGACTAGCGGGGCCCACAATGAGCAGTTCTTC,CASSFFPLEWTSGAHNEQFF
-,TRBV29-1,-,TRBJ1-2,TGCAGCGTTGAAGCTGGCGGGGGGACAAGTGGCTACACCTTC,CSVEAGGGTSGYTF
-,TRBV19,-,TRBJ1-4,TGTGCCAGTAGTATACCCGACAGTAATGAAAAACTGTTTTTT,CASSIPDSNEKLFF
-,TRBV7-2,-,TRBJ2-7,TGTGCCAGCAGCTTAAATGGGGCTGGGACCTACGAGCAGTACTTC,CASSLNGAGTYEQYF
-,TRBV28,TRBD1,TRBJ1-5,TGTGCCAGCAGTTTAGTGACAGGGGAGGGCAATCAGCCCCAGCATTTT,CASSLVTGEGNQPQHF
few,TRBV5-1,-,TRBJ1-2,TGCGCCAGCAGCTTGTTAGACAGGCAGAACTATGGCTACACCTTC,CASSLLDRQNYGYTF
once,TRBV24-1,-,TRBJ1-2,TGTGCCACCAGTGATGAAGCTGCTGGTGGCTACACCTTC,CATSDEAAGGYTF
-,TRBV27,TRBD2,TRBJ2-1,TGTGCCAGCATGGGAGCGGGAGGGTCCTACAATGAGCAGTTCTTC,CASMGAGGSYNEQFF
-,TRBV7-2,-,TRBJ1-1,TGTGCCAGCAGCTTTCAGAAGAACACTGAAGCTTTCTTT,CASSFQKNTEAFF
once,TRBV6-5,-,TRBJ1-5,TGTGCCAGCAGTTACCGGACGGGGGGCGGTCAGCCCCAGCATTTT,CASSYRTGGGQPQHF
-,TRBV18,-,TRBJ1-4,TGTGCCAGCTCACCCCTGGGCAACCCTAATGAAAAACTGTTTTTT,CASSPLGNPNEKLFF
-,TRBV11-2,TRBD1,TRBJ2-7,TGTGCCAGCAGCTCTACGACAGGGCGGTACGAGCAGTACTTC,CASSSTTGRYEQYF
-,TRBV11-3,-,TRBJ2-2,TGTGCCAGCAGCCCACCCGGGAGAGGCACCGGGGAGCTGTTTTTT,CASSPPGRGTGELFF
-,TRBV5-1,-,TRBJ1-6,TGCGCCAGCAGCGACACCGGTAATTCACCCCTCCACTTT,CASSDTGNSPLHF
few,TRBV28,-,TRBJ2-2,TGTGCCAGCAGTTTATACAGGGACATGCCCGGGGAGCTGTTTTTT,CASSLYRDMPGELFF
-,TRBV27,TRBD1,TRBJ1-2,TGTGCCAGCAGCCGGGACAGGTCCTATGGCTACACCTTC,CASSRDRSYGYTF
-,TRBV5-1,TRBD2,TRBJ2-1,TGCGCCAGCAGCCCACTACTAGCGGAGGTGGGGGAGCAGTTCTTC,CASSPLLAEVGEQFF
-,TRBV3-1/TRBV3-2,-,TRBJ2-1,TGTGCCAGCAGCCTCTACGCGGGCAGCGAGGGTGAGCAGTTCTTC,CASSLYAGSEGEQFF
-,TRBV7-9,TRBD2,TRBJ2-1,TGTGCCAGCAGCCAACTAGCGGGGGGGCCGAATGAGCAGTTCTTC,CASSQLAGGPNEQFF
-,TRBV7-3,-,TRBJ2-5,TGTGCCAGCAGCCCCCGGGGTCCTGGGGAGACCCAGTACTTC,CASSPRGPGETQYF
-,TRBV6-6,-,TRBJ2-7,TGTGCCAGCAGTTCAGTTTTGGGGGGCGAGCAGTACTTC,CASSSVLGGEQYF
-,TRBV3-1/TRBV3-2,-,TRBJ2-1,TGTGCCAGCAGCCATGGATGGCTGGCCGGGTTTTCGGGAGTCTCCTACAATGAGCAGTTCTTC,CASSHGWLAGFSGVSYNEQFF
-,TRBV6-6,-,TRBJ1-1,TGTGCCAGCAGCCCTAACACTGAAGCTTTCTTT,CASSPNTEAFF
-,TRBV6-1,-,TRBJ1-5,TGTGCCAGCAGTGACATCACTGATCAGCCCCAGCATTTT,CASSDITDQPQHF
-,TRBV6-5,TRBD1,TRBJ1-6,TGTGCCAGCACCAGGGGGAATTCACCCCTCCACTTT,CASTRGNSPLHF
-,TRBV28,-,TRBJ1-3,TGTGCCAGCAGTTTAGCTTCATGGCCCCAGGGAAACACCATATATTTT,CASSLASWPQGNTIYF
-,TRBV27,-,TRBJ1-5,TGTGCCAGCAGCCAATTACTTTCGGGGGGGGCTAGCAATCAGCCCCAGCATTTT,CASSQLLSGGASNQPQHF
-,TRBV7-8,-,TRBJ1-1,TGTGCCAGCAGCTTAGATTCAGGGTCAGTGCGGGCTTTCTTT,CASSLDSGSVRAFF
-,TRBV9,TRBD1,TRBJ1-4,TGTGCCAGCAGCGTAGGGACAGGGGGCGTTGATGAAAAACTGTTTTTT,CASSVGTGGVDEKLFF
-,TRBV27,TRBD1,TRBJ2-2,TGTGCCAGCAGTCCTGGACAGGGTCTGACCGGGGAGCTGTTTTTT,CASSPGQGLTGELFF
-,TRBV5-1,TRBD1,TRBJ2-7,TGCGCCAGCAGCCCCGGGACAGGGGCCTACGAGCAGTACTTC,CASSPGTGAYEQYF
-,TRBV18,TRBD2,TRBJ2-1,TGTGCCAGCTCTCTGGGACTAGTGGGCAATGAGCAGTTCTTC,CASSLGLVGNEQFF
-,TRBV9,TRBD2,TRBJ2-1,TGTGCCAGCAGCGTAGCTCGGGCGTGGGCTAGCGGTCCGGGGGGGGAGCAGTTCTTC,CASSVARAWASGPGGEQFF
-,TRBV14,TRBD1,TRBJ1-2,TGTGCCAGCAGCCCGACGTGGACAGGGCGAGGCTACACCTTC,CASSPTWTGRGYTF
-,TRBV11-2,-,TRBJ1-1,TGTGCCAGCAGCTTATTAGGGGGCACTGAAGCTTTCTTT,CASSLLGGTEAFF
-,TRBV9,-,TRBJ2-3,TGTGCCAGCAGCGTAGGAATTGTGAGTCTTACAGATACGCAGTATTTT,CASSVGIVSLTDTQYF
-,TRBV24-1,TRBD1,TRBJ2-5,TGTGCCACCAGTGATCTCCAGGGGGCGAGTGAGACCCAGTACTTC,CATSDLQGASETQYF
-,TRBV7-3,-,TRBJ1-6,TGTGCCAGCAGCTTTCGGGGTTTCGATTCACCCCTCCACTTT,CASSFRGFDSPLHF
-,TRBV7-8,-,TRBJ1-6,TGTGCCAGCAGCCCAGCGGCGGGGACCCTCGTCCTCCACTTT,CASSPAAGTLVLHF
-,TRBV7-9,-,TRBJ1-3,TGTGCCAGCAGGCTCATACAGGGTTTTACGTCTGGAAACACCATATATTTT,CASRLIQGFTSGNTIYF
-,TRBV28,-,TRBJ1-1,TGTGCCAGCAGTTCCGGGAGGCGGACTGAAGCTTTCTTT,CASSSGRRTEAFF
-,TRBV6-6,-,TRBJ1-2,TGTGCCAGCAGACAGACAGCCAACTATGGCTACACCTTC,CASRQTANYGYTF
-,TRBV6-5,-,TRBJ1-1,TGTGCCAGCAGCCCCCCCGGGAACACTGAAGCTTTCTTT,CASSPPGNTEAFF
once,TRBV29-1,TRBD2,TRBJ2-2,TGCAGCGCCACAACTTCAGCCCCTCCCCTCCGCGGGAGTTGGCCCGGGGAGCTGTTTTTT,CSATTSAPPLRGSWPGELFF
-,TRBV11-2,-,TRBJ1-5,TGTGCCAGCAGCTTTTCCGAGGGCCAGCCCCAGCATTTT,CASSFSEGQPQHF
few,TRBV2,TRBD1,TRBJ1-6,TGTGCCAGCAGAGGAACACGTACAGGGGAATCACCCCTCCACTTT,CASRGTRTGESPLHF
-,TRBV28,-,TRBJ1-2,TGTGCCAGCAGTGGGACTCCCGATTATGGCTACACCTTC,CASSGTPDYGYTF
-,TRBV7-3,TRBD2,TRBJ2-1,TGTGCCAGCAGCTCCTCTAGCGGGGATTACAATGAGCAGTTCTTC,CASSSSSGDYNEQFF
once,TRBV7-9,-,TRBJ1-5,TGTGCCAGCAGCTTAGACGGAGGAGACAGGCTCCAGCATTTT,CASSLDGGDRLQHF
few,TRBV10-3,-,TRBJ1-6,TGTGCCACCAAAGACCAGGGCCGGGTTTCACCCCTCCACTTT,CATKDQGRVSPLHF
-,TRBV18,-,TRBJ1-5,TGTGCCAGCTCACTACTACAGGACAATCAGCCCCAGCATTTT,CASSLLQDNQPQHF